The sequence of this T cell receptor beta chain was determined in a study of T cell responses to AZD1222 COVID-19 vaccine. Assay: immunoSEQ multiplex PCR; the TCRdb copy retains only in-frame clones and omits some. The profile covers about 85,000 clones, with 85% appearing a single time and 4.5% taken by the ten largest. This CDR3 comprises 22 residues. The sequences come from peripheral blood, collected 28 days after the second AZD1222 dose. The genes are TRBV21-1 and TRBJ1-2; TRBD1 is the table's D call, not checked against the DNA. TRBV21-1 is noted as a pseudogene. The receptor comes from an adult who received the AZD1222 COVID-19 vaccine. CDR3 nucleotide sequence: TGTGCCGGGAAACCCGGGACAGCCGTTGGGTTGGCCCCACACCCAATTAACTATGGCTACACCTTC. This gives the protein CAGKPGTAVGLAPHPINYGYTF.